These 17 T cell receptor beta chains were all obtained from the same sample, sequenced in a study of blood T cell repertoires in COVID-19. Assay used: immunoSEQ multiplex PCR; TCRdb lists only in-frame clones, some missing. Here the sample spans some 200,000 clones, about 86% being singletons. The sample comprised PBMCs or T cells enriched from blood (not recorded which). These receptors originate from a woman between 50 and 59 years old with acute COVID-19.

Only one count was recorded for this clone. The J gene is TRBJ2-5, the V gene TRBV28, with 8 bases matching TRBD2. Germline trimming cut 4 bases from V and 3 bases from J; bases unmatched to any gene: 16. The CDR3 totals 18 residues. Per the germline V gene, CDR1 is MDHEN and CDR2 is SYDVKM. CDR3 sequence reads: CASSSIVRGGRWEETQYF. CDR3 nucleotide sequence: TGTGCCAGCAGTTCCATTGTCCGCGGGGGGCGCTGGGAAGAGACCCAGTACTTC.

The chain uses TRBV7-3 and TRBJ2-3; D unclear. The CDR3 is 13 amino acids. Germline CDR1 and CDR2: SGHTA and FQGTGA. V dropped 2 bases and J dropped 1 base, with 4 bases sitting between them. The CDR3 bases are TGTGCCAGCAGCTTACAGGGCACAGATACGCAGTATTTT. The encoded protein is CASSLQGTDTQYF.

The J gene is TRBJ2-6, the V gene TRBV4-1, with D possibly being TRBD1 (5 bases). Germline CDR1 and CDR2: MGHRA and YSYEKL. Trimming removed 1 base from V and 0 bases from J, with 13 bases in between. The CDR3 spans 18 residues. In DNA, the CDR3 is TGCGCCAGCAGCCAAGTAGGACACCGGACCTCTGGGGCCAACGTCCTGACTTTC. This translates into CASSQVGHRTSGANVLTF.

The V and J genes are TRBV6-5 and TRBJ1-4; D gene unclear. Trimming shortened V by 0 bases and J by 6 bases, and 5 bases separated the two germline ends. Germline V CDR1 and CDR2: MNHEY, SVGAGI. This CDR3 is built from 13 residues. The CDR3, as DNA: TGTGCCAGCAGTTACTCCCGGGATGAAAAACTGTTTTTT. Its protein product is CASSYSRDEKLFF.

V and J are TRBV11-3 and TRBJ1-4; D gene unclear. This CDR3 has 12 residues. Looked up from germline, CDR1 is SGHNT and CDR2 is YENEEA. Trimming pared 1 base from V and 13 bases from J, leaving 10 bases between. The CDR3 spells CASSLGEGALFF. The CDR3 region has the DNA TGTGCCAGCAGCTTAGGAGAGGGCGCACTGTTTTTT.

The chain combines TRBV7-8 with TRBJ1-5, with a possible D match to TRBD1 (6 bases). CDR1 and CDR2 from the germline V gene are SGHVS and FQNEAQ. The germline V and J ends were trimmed by 7 bases and 2 bases, with 15 bases remaining between them. This CDR3 has 15 amino acids. The CDR3 loop reads CASTTSGGGNQPQHF. The CDR3 nucleotides are TGTGCCAGCACCACTTCGGGGGGCGGCAATCAGCCCCAGCATTTT.

This chain joins TRBV6-6 and TRBJ1-4; no clear D gene. V was shortened by 5 bases and J by 4 bases, with 11 bases between the two germline ends. In germline, CDR1 is MNHNY, CDR2 SVGAGI (reference sequence). CDR3 length: 14 amino acids. In nucleotides, the CDR3 is TGTGCCAGCAGTGACGGACTATTTAATGAAAAACTGTTTTTT. It codes for CASSDGLFNEKLFF.

This clone was seen a single time. The rearrangement joins TRBV5-5 to TRBJ2-1, with 9 bases aligning to TRBD1. Per the germline V gene, CDR1 is SGHKS and CDR2 is YYEKEE (reference sequence). The CDR3 contains 15 residues. The trim removed 4 bases at V and 8 bases at J, leaving 10 bases unmatched. CDR3 loop: CASSNRDRVLDEQFF. Written as DNA, the CDR3 is TGTGCCAGCAGCAACCGGGACAGGGTCTTGGATGAGCAGTTCTTC.

J is TRBJ2-7 and V is TRBV30; D perhaps matches TRBD2 (6 bases). CDR1 and CDR2 from the germline V gene are GTSNPN and SVGIG (reference sequence). Trimming took 2 bases from V and 0 from J, leaving 17 bases between them. The CDR3 runs to 16 residues. The CDR3 nucleotides read TGTGCCTGGAGTCCCGCGGGACTGGCAAGCTCCTACGAGCAGTACTTC. Translated: CAWSPAGLASSYEQYF.

CDR3 residues: CASSRQGVDGYTF. CDR3 nucleotides: TGTGCCAGCAGCCGACAGGGGGTGGATGGCTACACCTTC. The J gene is TRBJ1-2, the V gene TRBV28; 9 bases map to TRBD1. CDR1 and CDR2 (germline): MDHEN, SYDVKM. The length of the CDR3 is 13 residues. V was clipped by 6 bases and J by 6 bases; unmatched bases: 5.

The chain employs TRBV5-1 and TRBJ2-7; TRBD2 is a possible D gene (5 bases). CDR1 and CDR2 (germline): SGHRS, YFSETQ. V lost 2 bases and J lost 5, with 14 bases in between. The length of the CDR3 is 14 residues. CDR3 loop: CASSFAGSADEQYF. The CDR3 DNA reads as TGCGCCAGCAGCTTTGCGGGTTCCGCGGACGAGCAGTACTTC.

Here the CDR3 reads CASSNFVGDTEAFF. CDR3 DNA sequence: TGTGCCAGCAGTAACTTCGTCGGGGACACTGAAGCTTTCTTT. The chain carries TRBV7-9 and TRBJ1-1; D is undetermined. Trimming cost V 6 bases and J 3 bases, with 14 bases left between them. Germline lookup yields CDR1 SEHNR and CDR2 FQNEAQ (reference sequence). The length of the CDR3 is 14 residues.

Only a few counts were recorded for this clone. In DNA form, the CDR3 reads TGTGCCAGTAGTATACAGGGGGCTTATGGGGCCAACGTCCTGACTTTC. This gives the protein CASSIQGAYGANVLTF. The rearrangement uses TRBV19 and TRBJ2-6; 8 bases agree with TRBD1. The CDR3 length is 16 residues. V lost 2 bases to trimming and J lost 3 bases; unmatched junction nucleotides: 3. Germline-derived CDR1 and CDR2 are LNHDA and SQIVND (reference sequence).

This chain links TRBV5-4 with TRBJ1-2; possibly TRBD1 for D (5 bases). The V and J ends lost 0 bases and 3 bases respectively, with 15 bases between them. The germline V gene encodes CDR1 SGHNT and CDR2 YYREEE (reference sequence). CDR3 length: 16 residues. The CDR3 reads CASSLGTTGLDYGYTF. As DNA, the CDR3 is TGTGCCAGCAGCTTGGGGACAACCGGGCTAGACTATGGCTACACCTTC.

This sequence joins TRBV18 and TRBJ1-6; 7 bases match TRBD1. Germline-derived CDR1 and CDR2 are KGHSH and LQKENI. The CDR3 contains 15 residues. V dropped 3 bases and J dropped 4; count of bases not matched to a gene: 3. In DNA form, the CDR3 reads TGTGCCAGCTCACCGAAACAGGGGTATAATTCACCCCTCCACTTT. It specifies CASSPKQGYNSPLHF.

This clone has a handful of counts. V and J are TRBV7-2 and TRBJ2-5, with a weak D call TRBD1 (5 bases). The V end was cut by 0 bases, the J end by 2 bases, with 10 bases between. Germline CDR1 is SGHTA and CDR2 is FQGNSA. The CDR3 is 15 residues long. DNA for the CDR3: TGTGCCAGCAGCTTAGCGCTAGGGGCACAAGAGACCCAGTACTTC. This gives the protein CASSLALGAQETQYF. Supplemented by reference TRBV7-2 and TRBJ2-5, the full variable domain reads GAGVSQSPSNKVTEKGKDVELRCDPISGHTALYWYRQSLGQGLEFLIYFQGNSAPDKSGLPSDRFSAERTGGSVSTLTIQRTQQEDSAVYLCASSLALGAQETQYFGPGTRLLVL.

CDR3 bases: TGTGCCAGCAGTGAGGCTCAGGAACAAGAGACCCAGTACTTC. Translating it yields CASSEAQEQETQYF. J is TRBJ2-5 and V is TRBV2; no reliable D call. The CDR3 is 14 residues long. The germline V and J ends were trimmed by 3 bases and 2 bases, with 10 bases remaining between them. The germline gives CDR1 SNHLY, CDR2 FYNNEI.